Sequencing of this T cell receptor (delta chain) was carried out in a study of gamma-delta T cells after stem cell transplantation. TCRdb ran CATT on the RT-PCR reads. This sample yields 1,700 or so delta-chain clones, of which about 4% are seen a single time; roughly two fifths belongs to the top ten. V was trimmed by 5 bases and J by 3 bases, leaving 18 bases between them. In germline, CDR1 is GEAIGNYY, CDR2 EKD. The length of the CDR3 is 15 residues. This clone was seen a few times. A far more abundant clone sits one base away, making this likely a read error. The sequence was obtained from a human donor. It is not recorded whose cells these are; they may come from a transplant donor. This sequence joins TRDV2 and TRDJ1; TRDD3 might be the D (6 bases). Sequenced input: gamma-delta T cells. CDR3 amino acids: CACGSWGPRADKLIF. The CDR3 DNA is TGTGCCTGTGGCAGTTGGGGGCCAAGGGCCGATAAACTCATCTTT.